Listed here are 6 T cell receptor beta chains from one sample, sequenced in a study of blood T cell repertoires in COVID-19. TCRdb keeps only in-frame clones here, not all; method: immunoSEQ multiplex PCR. The table shows nearly 200,000 clones, with roughly four fifths occurring only once. Specimen: peripheral blood. These receptors were collected from a woman in her sixties or seventies with active or convalescent COVID-19.

The chain carries TRBV19 and TRBJ1-5; D is unresolved. Deletions cut 2 bases from V and 0 bases from J, with 14 bases between. Germline CDR1 and CDR2: LNHDA and SQIVND (reference sequence). CDR3 length equals 17 residues. In DNA, the CDR3 is TGTGCCAGTAGTATATTATCTGTGGGAGTTAGCAATCAGCCCCAGCATTTT. This codes for CASSILSVGVSNQPQHF.

This chain joins TRBV3-1 (or the pseudogene TRBV3-2) and TRBJ1-1; a weak D match, TRBD1 (5 bases). This CDR3 spans 16 amino acids. In germline, CDR1 is LGHDT, CDR2 YNNKEL (reference sequence). Trimming stripped 0 bases from V and 1 base from J, with 12 bases between. The CDR3 region is CASSQDSGLSNTEAFF. The CDR3 DNA follows: TGTGCCAGCAGCCAAGACTCGGGACTCTCGAACACTGAAGCTTTCTTT.

In DNA, the CDR3 is TGTGCCAGCAGCTTAGGGGGACAGGGACAAGAGACCCAGTACTTC. Its protein product is CASSLGGQGQETQYF. The chain uses TRBV7-9 and TRBJ2-5; TRBD1 aligns across 9 bases. The germline V gene has CDR1 SEHNR and CDR2 FQNEAQ (reference sequence). The CDR3 is 15 amino acids. The V and J ends lost 1 base and 2 bases, in that order; junction bases with no gene match: 2.

The rearrangement links TRBV9 to TRBJ2-5; D is undetermined. The germline gives CDR1 SGDLS, CDR2 YYNGEE. Trimming took off 3 bases at V and 0 bases at J, with 6 bases between the two ends. This CDR3 spans 13 amino acids. Here the CDR3 reads CASSADNQETQYF. As DNA, the CDR3 is TGTGCCAGCAGCGCTGACAACCAAGAGACCCAGTACTTC.

The chain employs TRBV2 and TRBJ2-1, with D possibly TRBD1 on 5 matching bases. Trimming left V 6 bases short and J 3 bases short, with 6 bases between. The length of the CDR3 is 12 residues. CDR1 and CDR2 from the germline V gene are SNHLY and FYNNEI. The CDR3 nucleotides read TGTGCCAGCAGGACAGACTACAATGAGCAGTTCTTC. Residues: CASRTDYNEQFF.

The chain links TRBV7-3 to TRBJ2-6; D is perhaps TRBD2 (5 bases). The CDR3 totals 19 residues. The germline V gene has CDR1 SGHTA and CDR2 FQGTGA. V was trimmed by 2 bases and J by 0 bases, leaving 17 bases between them. The CDR3 sequence is CASSLLVGKYGSGANVLTF. The CDR3 nucleotides are TGTGCCAGCAGCTTATTAGTCGGGAAATATGGCTCTGGGGCCAACGTCCTGACTTTC.